The sample holds one count of the clone carrying this TCR beta chain. Antigen specificity is unknown. Unexposed donor CD4+ T cells date from about 2011-2018, before the COVID-19 pandemic. Isolation of CD4+ T cells took place after about 9 days in culture. Testing used SARS-CoV-2 S/N and four cold-coronavirus spikes on unexposed-donor CD4+ T cells, cells permitting. Cultures received half-medium IL-2 refreshes on days 3 and 7. The protocol was immunoSEQ multiplex PCR, while the TCRdb copy is restricted to in-frame clones and leaves out a portion. The sample carries just under 30,000 clones, 72% recorded once. This CDR3 region has 13 residues. V was clipped by 5 bases and J by 1 base, with 8 bases between them. The data originate from a study of CD4 T cells in relation to SARS-CoV-2 and coronaviruses. For the study at large: The HLA restriction of the shared crossreactive spike epitopes was mapped.

The source is a human donor in good health. Sequenced sample: CD4+ T cells from PBMCs, cultured in vitro. The chain links TRBV12-3 or TRBV12-4 to TRBJ1-2; D might be TRBD1 (5 bases). Here the CDR3 reads CASSIGVNYGYTF. The DNA for the CDR3 is TGTGCCAGCAGTATAGGGGTTAACTATGGCTACACCTTC.